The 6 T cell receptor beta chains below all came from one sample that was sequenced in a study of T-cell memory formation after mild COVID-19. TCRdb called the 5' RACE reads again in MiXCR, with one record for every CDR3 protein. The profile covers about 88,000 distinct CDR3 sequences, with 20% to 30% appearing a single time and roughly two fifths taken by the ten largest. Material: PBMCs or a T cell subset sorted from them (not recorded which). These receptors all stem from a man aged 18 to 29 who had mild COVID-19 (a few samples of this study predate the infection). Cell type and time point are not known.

CDR3 DNA sequence: TGCGCCAGCAGCCAAGATGGTTACGAGCAGTACTTC. Its protein is CASSQDGYEQYF. The V call is TRBV4-1, the J call TRBJ2-7, with D unclear. The germline gives CDR1 MGHRA, CDR2 YSYEKL. This CDR3 is built from 12 residues. V was trimmed by 0 bases and J by 4 bases, leaving 4 bases between them.

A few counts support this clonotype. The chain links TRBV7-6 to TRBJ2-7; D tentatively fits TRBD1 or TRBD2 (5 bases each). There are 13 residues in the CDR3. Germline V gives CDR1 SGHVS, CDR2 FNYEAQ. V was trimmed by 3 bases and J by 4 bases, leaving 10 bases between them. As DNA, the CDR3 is TGTGCCAGCAGCTTGGGGGAAGTGTACGAGCAGTACTTC. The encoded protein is CASSLGEVYEQYF.

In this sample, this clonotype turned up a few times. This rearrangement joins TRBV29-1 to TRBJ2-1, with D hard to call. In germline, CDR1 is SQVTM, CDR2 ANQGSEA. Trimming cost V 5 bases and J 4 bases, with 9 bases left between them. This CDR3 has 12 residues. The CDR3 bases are TGCAGCGTTCGATTAGGGTACAATGAGCAGTTCTTC. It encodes CSVRLGYNEQFF.

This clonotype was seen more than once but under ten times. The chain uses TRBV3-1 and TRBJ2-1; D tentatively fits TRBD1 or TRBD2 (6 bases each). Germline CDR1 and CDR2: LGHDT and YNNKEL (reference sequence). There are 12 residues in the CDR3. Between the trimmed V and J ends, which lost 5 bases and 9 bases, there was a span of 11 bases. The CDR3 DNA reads TGTGCCAGCAGCTCCGGAGGGGGTGAGCAGTTCTTC. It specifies CASSSGGGEQFF.

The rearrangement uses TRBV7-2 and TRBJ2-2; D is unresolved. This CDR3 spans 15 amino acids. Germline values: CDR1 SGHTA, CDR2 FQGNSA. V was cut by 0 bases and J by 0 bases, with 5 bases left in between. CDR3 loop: CASSLALANTGELFF. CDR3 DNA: TGTGCCAGCAGCTTAGCGCTAGCGAACACCGGGGAGCTGTTTTTT.

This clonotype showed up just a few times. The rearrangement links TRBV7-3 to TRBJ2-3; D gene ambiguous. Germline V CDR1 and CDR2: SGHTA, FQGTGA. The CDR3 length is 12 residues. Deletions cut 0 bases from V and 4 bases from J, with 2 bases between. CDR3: CASSLTPDTQYF. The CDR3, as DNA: TGTGCCAGCAGCTTAACCCCAGATACGCAGTATTTT.